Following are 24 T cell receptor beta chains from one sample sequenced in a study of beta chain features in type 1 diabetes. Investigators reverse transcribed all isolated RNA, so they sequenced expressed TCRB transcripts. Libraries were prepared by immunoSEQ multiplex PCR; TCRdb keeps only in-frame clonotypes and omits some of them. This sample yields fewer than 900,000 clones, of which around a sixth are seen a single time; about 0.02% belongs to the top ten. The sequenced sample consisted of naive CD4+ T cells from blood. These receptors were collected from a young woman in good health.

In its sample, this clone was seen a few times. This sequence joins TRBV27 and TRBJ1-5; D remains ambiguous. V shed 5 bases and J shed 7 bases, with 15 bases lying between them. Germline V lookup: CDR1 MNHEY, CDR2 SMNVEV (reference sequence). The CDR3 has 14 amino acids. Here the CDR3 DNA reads TGTGCCAGCAGTCCTGACTCTCTCGGCCAGCCCCAGCATTTT. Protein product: CASSPDSLGQPQHF.

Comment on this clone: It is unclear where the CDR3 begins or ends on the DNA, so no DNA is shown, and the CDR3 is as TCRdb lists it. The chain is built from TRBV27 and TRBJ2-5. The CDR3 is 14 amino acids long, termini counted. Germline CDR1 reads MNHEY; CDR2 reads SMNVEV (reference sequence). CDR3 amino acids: CASSSSLLQETQYF.

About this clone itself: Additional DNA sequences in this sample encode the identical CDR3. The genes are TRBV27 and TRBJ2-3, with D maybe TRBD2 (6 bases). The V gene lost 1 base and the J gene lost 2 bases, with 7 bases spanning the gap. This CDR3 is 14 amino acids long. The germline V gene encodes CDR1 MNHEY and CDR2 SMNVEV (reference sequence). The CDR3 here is CASSLWDSTDTQYF. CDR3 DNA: TGTGCCAGCAGTTTATGGGACTCCACAGATACGCAGTATTTT.

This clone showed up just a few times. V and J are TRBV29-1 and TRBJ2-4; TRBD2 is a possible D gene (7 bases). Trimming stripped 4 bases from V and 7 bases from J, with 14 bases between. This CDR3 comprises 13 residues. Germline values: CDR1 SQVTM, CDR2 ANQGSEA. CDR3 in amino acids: CSVVFSGGNIQYF. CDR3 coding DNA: TGCAGCGTTGTGTTTTCGGGGGGCAACATTCAGTACTTC.

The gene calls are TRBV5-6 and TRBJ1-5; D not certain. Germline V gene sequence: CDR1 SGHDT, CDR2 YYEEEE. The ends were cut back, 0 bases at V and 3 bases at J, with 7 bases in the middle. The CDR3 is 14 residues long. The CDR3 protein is CASSLGSLNQPQHF. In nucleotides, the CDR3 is TGTGCCAGCAGCTTGGGCAGCCTCAATCAGCCCCAGCATTTT.

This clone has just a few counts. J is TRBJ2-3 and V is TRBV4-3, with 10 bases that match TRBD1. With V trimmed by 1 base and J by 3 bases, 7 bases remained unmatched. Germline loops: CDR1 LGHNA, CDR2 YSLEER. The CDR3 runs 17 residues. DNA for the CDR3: TGCGCCAGCAGCCAAGCCCAGGACAGGGGGGCTACAGATACGCAGTATTTT. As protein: CASSQAQDRGATDTQYF.

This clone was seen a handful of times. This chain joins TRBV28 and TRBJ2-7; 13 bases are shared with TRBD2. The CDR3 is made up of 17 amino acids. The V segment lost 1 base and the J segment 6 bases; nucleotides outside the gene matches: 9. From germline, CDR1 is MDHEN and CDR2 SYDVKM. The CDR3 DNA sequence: TGTGCCAGCAGTTTATTACTAGCGGGAGGGCCTTTTTCCGAGCAGTACTTC. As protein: CASSLLLAGGPFSEQYF.

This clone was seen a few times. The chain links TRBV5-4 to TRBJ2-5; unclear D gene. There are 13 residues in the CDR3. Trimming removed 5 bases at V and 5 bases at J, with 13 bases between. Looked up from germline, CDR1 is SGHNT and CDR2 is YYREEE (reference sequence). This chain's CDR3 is CASRTRQGETQYF. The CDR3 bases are TGTGCCAGCAGGACTCGACAAGGGGAGACCCAGTACTTC.

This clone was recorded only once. The CDR3: CASSLLQGPYEQYF. The CDR3 DNA sequence: TGTGCCAGCAGTTTATTACAAGGCCCCTACGAGCAGTACTTC. This chain uses TRBV27 with TRBJ2-7; D gene ambiguous. The CDR3 has 14 residues. CDR1 MNHEY and CDR2 SMNVEV come from the germline V gene (reference sequence). Trimming took off 1 base at V and 2 bases at J, with 9 bases between the two ends.

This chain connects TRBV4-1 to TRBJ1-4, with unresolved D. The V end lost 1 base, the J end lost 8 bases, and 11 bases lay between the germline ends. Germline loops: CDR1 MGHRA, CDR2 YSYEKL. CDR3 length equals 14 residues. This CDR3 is CASSQVHTPEKLFF. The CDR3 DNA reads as TGCGCCAGCAGCCAAGTACACACCCCCGAAAAACTGTTTTTT.

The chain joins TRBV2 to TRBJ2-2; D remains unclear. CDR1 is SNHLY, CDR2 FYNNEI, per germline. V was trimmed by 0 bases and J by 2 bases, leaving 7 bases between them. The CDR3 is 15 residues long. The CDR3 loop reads CASSEAGGNTGELFF. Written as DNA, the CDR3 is TGTGCCAGCAGTGAAGCCGGCGGCAACACCGGGGAGCTGTTTTTT.

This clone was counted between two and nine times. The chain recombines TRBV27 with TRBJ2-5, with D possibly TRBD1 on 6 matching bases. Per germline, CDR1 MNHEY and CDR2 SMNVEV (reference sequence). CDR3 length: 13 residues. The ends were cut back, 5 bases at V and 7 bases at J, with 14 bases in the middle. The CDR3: CASSGGQVGTQYF. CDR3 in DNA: TGTGCCAGCAGTGGGGGCCAAGTAGGGACCCAGTACTTC.

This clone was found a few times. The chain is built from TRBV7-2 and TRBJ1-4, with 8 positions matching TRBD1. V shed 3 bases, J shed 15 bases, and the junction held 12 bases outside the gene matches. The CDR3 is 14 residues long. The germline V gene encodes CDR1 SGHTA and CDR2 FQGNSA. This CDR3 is CASSFGQGGPSLFF. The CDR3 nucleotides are TGTGCCAGCAGCTTTGGACAGGGTGGGCCATCATTGTTTTTT.

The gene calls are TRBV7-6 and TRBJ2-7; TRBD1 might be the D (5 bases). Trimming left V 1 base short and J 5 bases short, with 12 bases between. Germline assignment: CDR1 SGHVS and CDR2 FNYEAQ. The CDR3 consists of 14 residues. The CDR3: CASSLEPGANEQYF. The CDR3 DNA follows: TGTGCCAGCAGCTTAGAGCCTGGGGCCAACGAGCAGTACTTC.

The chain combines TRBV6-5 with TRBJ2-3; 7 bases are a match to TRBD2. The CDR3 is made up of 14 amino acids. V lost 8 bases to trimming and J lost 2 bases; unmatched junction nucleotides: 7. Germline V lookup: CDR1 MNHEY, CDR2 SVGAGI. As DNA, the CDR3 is TGTGCCAGCGGCGGCGGGAGACTCACAGATACGCAGTATTTT. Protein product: CASGGGRLTDTQYF.

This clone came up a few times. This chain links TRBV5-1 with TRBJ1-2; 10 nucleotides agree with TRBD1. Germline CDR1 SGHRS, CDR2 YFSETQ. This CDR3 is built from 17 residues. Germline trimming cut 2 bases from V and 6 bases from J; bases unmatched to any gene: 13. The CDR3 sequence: CASSLLLMSGTGDGYTF. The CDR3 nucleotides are TGCGCCAGCAGCTTACTGTTAATGAGTGGGACAGGGGATGGCTACACCTTC.

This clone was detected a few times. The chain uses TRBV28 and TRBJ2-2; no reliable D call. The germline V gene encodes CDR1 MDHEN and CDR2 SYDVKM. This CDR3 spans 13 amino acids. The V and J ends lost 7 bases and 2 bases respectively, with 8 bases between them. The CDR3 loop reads CASMMENTGELFF. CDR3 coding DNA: TGTGCCAGCATGATGGAAAACACCGGGGAGCTGTTTTTT.

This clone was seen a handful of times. The CDR3 DNA is TGCGCCAGCAGTCTCCTTCCACTCAGGACAGCAAAACCAGCTAACTATGGCTACACCTTC. Translated, it gives CASSLLPLRTAKPANYGYTF. V gene TRBV23-1 combines with J gene TRBJ1-2; tentatively, D is TRBD1 (6 bases). TRBV23-1 is noted as an ORF with a role that remains uncertain. The CDR3 contains 20 residues. V shed 4 bases and J shed 0 bases, with 27 bases lying between them.

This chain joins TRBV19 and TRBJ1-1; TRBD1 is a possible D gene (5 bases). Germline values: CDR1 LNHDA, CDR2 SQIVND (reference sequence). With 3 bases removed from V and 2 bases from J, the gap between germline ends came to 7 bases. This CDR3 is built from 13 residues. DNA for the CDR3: TGTGCCAGTAGTATGAGGGGAAACACTGAAGCTTTCTTT. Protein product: CASSMRGNTEAFF.

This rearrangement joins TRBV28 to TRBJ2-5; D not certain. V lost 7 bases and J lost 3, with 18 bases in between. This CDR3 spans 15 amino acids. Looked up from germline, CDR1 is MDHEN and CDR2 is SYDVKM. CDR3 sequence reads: CASTAASSPKETQYF. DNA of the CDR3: TGTGCCAGCACCGCGGCATCCTCCCCCAAAGAGACCCAGTACTTC.

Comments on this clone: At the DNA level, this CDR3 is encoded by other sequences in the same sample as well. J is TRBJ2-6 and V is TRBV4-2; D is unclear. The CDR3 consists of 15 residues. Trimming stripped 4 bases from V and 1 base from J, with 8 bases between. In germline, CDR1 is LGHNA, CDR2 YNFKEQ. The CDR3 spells CASSPGRSGANVLTF. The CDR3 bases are TGTGCCAGCAGCCCAGGACGTTCTGGGGCCAACGTCCTGACTTTC.

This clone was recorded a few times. DNA of the CDR3: TGTGCCAGCAGTTACGACCAGGTTAACTATGGCTACACCTTC. Protein: CASSYDQVNYGYTF. The chain recombines TRBV6-6 with TRBJ1-2; D call uncertain. V lost 2 bases to trimming and J lost 1 base, with 8 bases between them. Germline CDR1 reads MNHNY; CDR2 reads SVGAGI (reference sequence). The CDR3 runs to 14 residues.

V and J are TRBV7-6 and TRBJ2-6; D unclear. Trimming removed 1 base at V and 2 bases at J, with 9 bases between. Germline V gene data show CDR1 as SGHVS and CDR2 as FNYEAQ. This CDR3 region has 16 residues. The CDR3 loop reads CASSLGTDPGANVLTF. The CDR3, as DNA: TGTGCCAGCAGCTTAGGTACCGACCCTGGGGCCAACGTCCTGACTTTC.

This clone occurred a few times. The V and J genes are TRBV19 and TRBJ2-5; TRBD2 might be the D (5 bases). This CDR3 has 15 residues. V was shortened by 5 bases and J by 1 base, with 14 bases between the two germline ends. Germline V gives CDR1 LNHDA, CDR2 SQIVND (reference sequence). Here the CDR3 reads CASSAVEAGQETQYF. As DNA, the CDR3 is TGTGCCAGTAGTGCCGTAGAGGCGGGCCAAGAGACCCAGTACTTC. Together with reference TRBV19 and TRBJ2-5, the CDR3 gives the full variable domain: DGGITQSPKYLFRKEGQNVTLSCEQNLNHDAMYWYRQDPGQGLRLIYYSQIVNDFQKGDIAEGYSVSREKKESFPLTVTSAQKNPTAFYLCASSAVEAGQETQYFGPGTRLLVL.